Presented here are 14 T cell receptor beta chains from one specimen sequenced in a study of cytomegalovirus exposure and HLA in healthy donors. The PCR made use of 60 Vbeta and 13 Jbeta primers. Produced via immunoSEQ multiplex PCR; TCRdb's table is partial and in-frame only. The table shows some 50,000 clones, with approximately 70% occurring only once. The material sequenced was PBMCs. The source is a woman in her 50s in good health and CMV-seropositive.

The chain recombines TRBV9 with TRBJ2-3; D call uncertain. Germline CDR1 is SGDLS and CDR2 is YYNGEE. The CDR3 spans 14 residues. The germline V and J ends were trimmed by 1 base and 4 bases, with 10 bases remaining between them. The CDR3 DNA is TGTGCCAGCAGCGTATCGGGTAAGGCAGATACGCAGTATTTT. Protein: CASSVSGKADTQYF.

This clone was seen only once. The rearrangement joins TRBV18 to TRBJ1-5, with 8 bases fitting TRBD1. Germline V CDR1 and CDR2: KGHSH, LQKENI. The V and J ends lost 5 bases and 0 bases, in that order; junction bases with no gene match: 9. CDR3 length: 17 amino acids. CDR3: CASSNDRGTYSNQPQHF. The CDR3 coding sequence is TGTGCCAGCTCAAACGACAGGGGAACTTATAGCAATCAGCCCCAGCATTTT.

This chain links TRBV15 with TRBJ2-7, with 8 bases fitting TRBD2. Germline V gene lookup returns CDR1 LNHNV and CDR2 YYDKDF (reference sequence). The CDR3 is made up of 16 amino acids. With V trimmed by 0 bases and J by 6 bases, 10 bases remained unmatched. CDR3 in amino acids: CATSRDKYSGVAEQYF. In DNA form, the CDR3 reads TGTGCCACCAGCAGAGATAAGTATAGCGGGGTGGCCGAGCAGTACTTC.

V is TRBV27 and J is TRBJ2-7; 8 bases are a match to TRBD2. The CDR3 is 13 residues long. V lost 7 bases and J lost 2; bases outside the gene matches: 4. Germline CDR1 reads MNHEY; CDR2 reads SMNVEV (reference sequence). The CDR3 DNA reads as TGTGCCAGCAAAGTTAGCGGGACCTACGAGCAGTACTTC. Translated, it gives CASKVSGTYEQYF.

The V call is TRBV19, the J call TRBJ1-3; D unresolved. With 11 bases removed from V and 2 bases from J, the gap between germline ends came to 7 bases. Germline V lookup: CDR1 LNHDA, CDR2 SQIVND (reference sequence). There are 11 residues in the CDR3. CDR3 sequence: CAASAGNTIYF. Here the CDR3 DNA reads TGTGCCGCTAGCGCTGGAAACACCATATATTTT.

The DNA for the CDR3 is TGCGCCAGCAGTTCGAACCCCGGGACAGGGGGTTTAAACATTCAGTACTTC. This codes for CASSSNPGTGGLNIQYF. V is TRBV5-1 and J is TRBJ2-4, with 11 positions matching TRBD1. CDR1 and CDR2 (germline): SGHRS, YFSETQ. Germline trimming cut 5 bases from V and 6 bases from J; bases unmatched to any gene: 13. The CDR3 covers 17 residues.

This clone was picked up a small number of times. The CDR3 spells CASSLGASGSTDTQYF. The CDR3 nucleotides are TGTGCCAGCAGCCTAGGTGCTAGCGGGAGCACAGATACGCAGTATTTT. The V call is TRBV5-4, the J call TRBJ2-3, with 8 bases aligning to TRBD2. This CDR3 has 16 residues. V dropped 4 bases and J dropped 0; count of bases not matched to a gene: 7. Per germline, CDR1 SGHNT and CDR2 YYREEE (reference sequence).

This clone was seen a single time. V and J are TRBV4-2 and TRBJ2-3; TRBD2 aligns across 7 bases. Trimming took 6 bases from V and 2 from J; bases not matched to a gene: 8. CDR3 length equals 15 residues. In germline, CDR1 is LGHNA, CDR2 YNFKEQ. CDR3: CASSSGLIYTDTQYF. CDR3 nucleotide sequence: TGTGCCAGCAGTTCGGGACTAATTTACACAGATACGCAGTATTTT.

Concerning this clone: The junction shows a germline mismatch at one end, possibly a read error. The chain combines TRBV6-5 with TRBJ1-1; 10 bases align to TRBD1. The CDR3 length is 14 residues. CDR1 is MNHEY and CDR2 is SVGAGI in the germline V gene. The CDR3 nucleotides are TGTGCCAGCAGTTTTGGACAGGGGGGCACTGAAGCTCTCTTT. Residues: CASSFGQGGTEALF.

This chain connects TRBV11-2 to TRBJ2-7; D is unclear. V was pared by 5 bases and J by 0 bases, with 5 bases between. Germline V lookup: CDR1 SGHAT, CDR2 FQNNGV. The CDR3 is 12 amino acids. The CDR3 bases are TGTGCCAGCAGCCTACCCTCCTACGAGCAGTACTTC. Its translation is CASSLPSYEQYF.

This sequence joins TRBV9 and TRBJ1-2; D gene ambiguous. Trimming took off 0 bases at V and 11 bases at J, with 23 bases between the two ends. Germline V gene data show CDR1 as SGDLS and CDR2 as YYNGEE. The CDR3 length is 16 residues. The CDR3 spells CASSVGNGDYSEGYTF. CDR3 nucleotides: TGTGCCAGCAGCGTAGGAAACGGTGACTACTCTGAAGGTTACACCTTC.

The CDR3 region has the DNA TGTGCCAGCAGCTTTGGGGGCGGGCGCTCCTACAATGAGCAGTTCTTC. It yields the protein CASSFGGGRSYNEQFF. V is TRBV7-2 and J is TRBJ2-1; possible D gene TRBD1, 6 bases. The CDR3 runs to 16 residues. The germline V gene has CDR1 SGHTA and CDR2 FQGNSA. V was clipped by 3 bases and J by 0 bases, with 12 bases between them.

The CDR3, as DNA: TGTGCCAGCAGCTTATCAGGGTGGGGGGACACTGAAGCTTTCTTT. The encoded protein is CASSLSGWGDTEAFF. The chain is built from TRBV13 and TRBJ1-1, with D possibly matching TRBD1 (5 bases). V lost 2 bases and J lost 3, with 13 bases in between. CDR1 is PRHDT and CDR2 is FYEKMQ in the germline V gene (reference sequence). The CDR3 sequence is 15 residues long.

The chain has TRBV28 and TRBJ1-1; possible D gene TRBD1, 5 bases. This CDR3 comprises 13 residues. The germline V and J ends were trimmed by 8 bases and 2 bases, with 12 bases remaining between them. CDR1 MDHEN and CDR2 SYDVKM come from the germline V gene. CDR3 amino acids: CASLDRANTEAFF. As DNA, the CDR3 is TGTGCCAGCCTCGACAGAGCCAACACTGAAGCTTTCTTT.